This TCR beta chain is drawn from a study of neurological immune-mediated disorders. Findings of the study overall: Expansion of TCR clones was greatest in HTLV-1-associated myelopathy and smallest in multiple sclerosis, where it fell below that of healthy controls.

In regard to this clonotype: The target antigen is unknown. Compared with germline, one end of the junction differs, possibly owing to a read error.

The CDR3 has 14 amino acids. Germline CDR1 reads KGHSH; CDR2 reads LQKENI. MiXCR, run by TCRdb on the 5' RACE reads, gives a single entry per CDR3 protein. The profile shows about 25,000 distinct CDR3 sequences, 3.3% of them singletons. The rearrangement joins TRBV18 to TRBJ1-6; D gene ambiguous. This TCR came from a young woman with multiple sclerosis. The sample comprised PBMCs. In DNA form, the CDR3 reads TGTGCCAGCTCACCAAGGCAGAATAATTCACCCCTCAACTTT. It is translated as CASSPRQNNSPLNF.